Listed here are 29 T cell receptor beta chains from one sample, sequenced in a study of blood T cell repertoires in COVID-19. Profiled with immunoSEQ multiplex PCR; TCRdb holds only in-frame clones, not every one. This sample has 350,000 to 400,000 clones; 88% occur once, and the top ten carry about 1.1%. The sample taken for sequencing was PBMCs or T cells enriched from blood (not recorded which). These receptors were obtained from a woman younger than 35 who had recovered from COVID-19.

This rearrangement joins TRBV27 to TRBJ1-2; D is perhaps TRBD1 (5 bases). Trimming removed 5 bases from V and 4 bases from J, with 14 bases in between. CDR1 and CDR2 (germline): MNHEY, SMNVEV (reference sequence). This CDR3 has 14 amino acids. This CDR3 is CASSPGGVGYGYTF. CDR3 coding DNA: TGTGCCAGCAGTCCCGGAGGGGTTGGCTATGGCTACACCTTC.

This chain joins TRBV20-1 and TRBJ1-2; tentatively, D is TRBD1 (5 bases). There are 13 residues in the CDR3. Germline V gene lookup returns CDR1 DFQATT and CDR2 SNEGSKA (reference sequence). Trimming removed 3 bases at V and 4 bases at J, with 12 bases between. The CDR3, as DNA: TGCAGTGCTAGTCAGGGAGGAGGCTATGGCTACACCTTC. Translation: CSASQGGGYGYTF.

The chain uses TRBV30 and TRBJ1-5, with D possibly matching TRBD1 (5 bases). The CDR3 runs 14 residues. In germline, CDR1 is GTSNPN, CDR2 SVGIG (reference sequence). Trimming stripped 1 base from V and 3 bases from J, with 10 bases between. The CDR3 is CAWSGTWVNQPQHF. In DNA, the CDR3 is TGTGCCTGGAGTGGGACATGGGTCAATCAGCCCCAGCATTTT.

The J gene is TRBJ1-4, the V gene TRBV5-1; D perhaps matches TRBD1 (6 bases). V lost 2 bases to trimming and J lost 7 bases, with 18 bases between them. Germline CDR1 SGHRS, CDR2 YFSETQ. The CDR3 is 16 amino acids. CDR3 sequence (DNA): TGCGCCAGCAGCTTAAACAGGGACCTTGGGGGTGAAAAACTGTTTTTT. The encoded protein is CASSLNRDLGGEKLFF.

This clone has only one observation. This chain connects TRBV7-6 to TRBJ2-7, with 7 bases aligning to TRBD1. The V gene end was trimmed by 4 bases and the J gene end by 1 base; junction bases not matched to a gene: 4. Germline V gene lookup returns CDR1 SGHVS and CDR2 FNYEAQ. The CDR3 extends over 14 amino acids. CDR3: CASSSGQVSYEQYF. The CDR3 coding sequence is TGTGCCAGCAGCTCCGGACAGGTATCCTACGAGCAGTACTTC.

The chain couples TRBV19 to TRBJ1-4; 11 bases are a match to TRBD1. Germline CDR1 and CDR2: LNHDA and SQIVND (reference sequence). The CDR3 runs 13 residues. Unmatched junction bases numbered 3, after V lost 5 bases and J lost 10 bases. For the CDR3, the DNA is TGTGCCAGTAGTTTGGGACAGGGGGGAAAACTGTTTTTT. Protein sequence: CASSLGQGGKLFF. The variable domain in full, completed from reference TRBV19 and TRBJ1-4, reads DGGITQSPKYLFRKEGQNVTLSCEQNLNHDAMYWYRQDPGQGLRLIYYSQIVNDFQKGDIAEGYSVSREKKESFPLTVTSAQKNPTAFYLCASSLGQGGKLFFGSGTQLSVL.

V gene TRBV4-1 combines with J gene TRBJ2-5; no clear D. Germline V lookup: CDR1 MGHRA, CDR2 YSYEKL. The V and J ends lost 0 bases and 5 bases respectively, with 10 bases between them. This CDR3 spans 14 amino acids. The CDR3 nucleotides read TGCGCCAGCAGCCAAGATGGCATTTGGGAGACCCAGTACTTC. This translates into CASSQDGIWETQYF.

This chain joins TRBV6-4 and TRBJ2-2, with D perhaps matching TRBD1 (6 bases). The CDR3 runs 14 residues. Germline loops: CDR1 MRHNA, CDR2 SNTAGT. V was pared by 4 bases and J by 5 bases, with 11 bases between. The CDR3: CASSAGGGTGELFF. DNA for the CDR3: TGTGCCAGCAGTGCTGGGGGCGGGACCGGGGAGCTGTTTTTT.

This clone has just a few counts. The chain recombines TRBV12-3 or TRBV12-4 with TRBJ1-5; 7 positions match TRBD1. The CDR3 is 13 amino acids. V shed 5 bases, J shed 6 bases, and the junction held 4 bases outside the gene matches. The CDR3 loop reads CASSDTGVQPQHF. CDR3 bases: TGTGCCAGCAGTGACACAGGGGTTCAGCCCCAGCATTTT.

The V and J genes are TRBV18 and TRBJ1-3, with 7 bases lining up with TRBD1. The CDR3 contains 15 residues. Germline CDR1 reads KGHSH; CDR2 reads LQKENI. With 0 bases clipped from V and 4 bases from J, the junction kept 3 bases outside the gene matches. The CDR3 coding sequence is TGTGCCAGCTCACCACCTTCGGACAGGGGAAACACCATATATTTT. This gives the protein CASSPPSDRGNTIYF.

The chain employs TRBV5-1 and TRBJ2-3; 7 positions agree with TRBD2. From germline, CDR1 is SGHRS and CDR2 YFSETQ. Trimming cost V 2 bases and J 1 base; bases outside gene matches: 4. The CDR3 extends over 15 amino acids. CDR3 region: CASSFTSAGTDTQYF. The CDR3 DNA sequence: TGCGCCAGCAGCTTTACTAGCGCGGGCACAGATACGCAGTATTTT. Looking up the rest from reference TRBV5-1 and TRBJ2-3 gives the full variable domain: KAGVTQTPRYLIKTRGQQVTLSCSPISGHRSVSWYQQTPGQGLQFLFEYFSETQRNKGNFPGRFSGRQFSNSRSEMNVSTLELGDSALYLCASSFTSAGTDTQYFGPGTRLTVL.

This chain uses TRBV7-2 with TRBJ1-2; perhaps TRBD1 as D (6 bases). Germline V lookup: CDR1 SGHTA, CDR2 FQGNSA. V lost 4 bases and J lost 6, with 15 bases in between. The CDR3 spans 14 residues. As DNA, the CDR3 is TGTGCCAGCAGCTCTAACAGGGCCTGGGATGGCTACACCTTC. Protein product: CASSSNRAWDGYTF.

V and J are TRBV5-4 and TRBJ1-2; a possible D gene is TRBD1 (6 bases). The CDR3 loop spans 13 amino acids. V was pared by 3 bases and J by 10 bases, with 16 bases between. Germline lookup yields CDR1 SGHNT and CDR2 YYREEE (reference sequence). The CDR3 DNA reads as TGTGCCAGCAGCTCCACCAACAGGGAAGACTACACCTTC. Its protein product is CASSSTNREDYTF.

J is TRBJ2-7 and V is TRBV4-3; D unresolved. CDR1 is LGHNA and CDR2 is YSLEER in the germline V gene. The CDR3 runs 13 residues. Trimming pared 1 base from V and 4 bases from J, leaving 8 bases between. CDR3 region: CASSQVFGYEQYF. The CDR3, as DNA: TGCGCCAGCAGCCAAGTTTTCGGGTACGAGCAGTACTTC.

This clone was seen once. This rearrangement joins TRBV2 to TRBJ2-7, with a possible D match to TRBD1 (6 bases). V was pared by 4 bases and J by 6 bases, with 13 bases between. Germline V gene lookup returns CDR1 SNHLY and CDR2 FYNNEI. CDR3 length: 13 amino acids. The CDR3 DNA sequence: TGTGCCAGCAGTGGTGAGGGGGTAGGCGAGCAGTACTTC. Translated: CASSGEGVGEQYF.

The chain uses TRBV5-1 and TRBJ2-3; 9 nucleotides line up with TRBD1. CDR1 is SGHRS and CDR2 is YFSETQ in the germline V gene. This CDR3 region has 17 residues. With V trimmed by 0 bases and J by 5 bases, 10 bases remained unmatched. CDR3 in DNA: TGCGCCAGCAGCTTGGCCCAGGGGACAGGGTTTAGAGATACGCAGTATTTT. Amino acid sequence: CASSLAQGTGFRDTQYF.

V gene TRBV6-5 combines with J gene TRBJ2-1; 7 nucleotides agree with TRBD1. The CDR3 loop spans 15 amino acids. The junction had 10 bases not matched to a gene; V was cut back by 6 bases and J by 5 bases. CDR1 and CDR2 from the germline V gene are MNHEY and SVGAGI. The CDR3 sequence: CASRRQGGLNNEQFF. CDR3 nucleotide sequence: TGTGCCAGCAGACGACAGGGCGGACTTAACAATGAGCAGTTCTTC.

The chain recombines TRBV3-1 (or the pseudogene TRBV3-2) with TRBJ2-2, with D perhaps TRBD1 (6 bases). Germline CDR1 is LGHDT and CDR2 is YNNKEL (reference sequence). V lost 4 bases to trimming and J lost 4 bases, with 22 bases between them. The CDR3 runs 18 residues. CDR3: CASSPTDTGTPFTGELFF. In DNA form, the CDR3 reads TGTGCCAGCAGCCCCACGGATACCGGGACACCTTTCACCGGGGAGCTGTTTTTT.

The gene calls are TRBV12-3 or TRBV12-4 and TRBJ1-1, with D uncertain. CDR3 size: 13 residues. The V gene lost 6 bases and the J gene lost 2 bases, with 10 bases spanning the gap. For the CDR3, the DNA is TGTGCCAGCAGCACCGGGTCTAACACTGAAGCTTTCTTT. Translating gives CASSTGSNTEAFF.

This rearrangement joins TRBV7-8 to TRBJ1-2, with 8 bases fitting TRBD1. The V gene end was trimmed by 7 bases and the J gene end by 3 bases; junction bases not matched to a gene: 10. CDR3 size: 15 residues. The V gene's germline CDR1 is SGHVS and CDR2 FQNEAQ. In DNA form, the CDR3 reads TGTGCCAGCACAGGGGGCCCACTGGGTGACTATGGCTACACCTTC. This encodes CASTGGPLGDYGYTF.

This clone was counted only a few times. The CDR3 sequence: CASMTGGSGWNSPLHF. The DNA of the CDR3 is TGTGCCAGCATGACAGGGGGCTCGGGATGGAATTCACCCCTCCACTTT. V gene TRBV2 combines with J gene TRBJ1-6; 10 positions agree with TRBD1. The CDR3 spans 16 residues. CDR1 and CDR2 (germline): SNHLY, FYNNEI. Trimming took 7 bases from V and 7 from J; bases not matched to a gene: 10.

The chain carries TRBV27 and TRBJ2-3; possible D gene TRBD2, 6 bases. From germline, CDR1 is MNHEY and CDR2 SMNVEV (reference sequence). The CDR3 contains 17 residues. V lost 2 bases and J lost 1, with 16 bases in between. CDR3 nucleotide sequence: TGTGCCAGCAGTTTAAGTCTATCGTGGGGGGGCACAGATACGCAGTATTTT. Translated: CASSLSLSWGGTDTQYF.

The CDR3 DNA follows: TGTGCCAGCAGTTCCCGCCGGGACAGCCTTCATGGCTACACCTTC. Translated: CASSSRRDSLHGYTF. This rearrangement joins TRBV6-5 to TRBJ1-2; 7 bases map to TRBD1. The CDR3 loop spans 15 amino acids. After removal of 4 bases from V and 6 bases from J, the junction contained 11 bases not matched to a gene. Germline assignment: CDR1 MNHEY and CDR2 SVGAGI.

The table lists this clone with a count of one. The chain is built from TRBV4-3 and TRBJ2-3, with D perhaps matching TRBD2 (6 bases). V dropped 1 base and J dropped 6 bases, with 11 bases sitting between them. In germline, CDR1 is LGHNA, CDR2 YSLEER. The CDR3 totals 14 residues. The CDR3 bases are TGCGCCAGCAGCCAAGGGACGGCGGGGGATACGCAGTATTTT. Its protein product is CASSQGTAGDTQYF.

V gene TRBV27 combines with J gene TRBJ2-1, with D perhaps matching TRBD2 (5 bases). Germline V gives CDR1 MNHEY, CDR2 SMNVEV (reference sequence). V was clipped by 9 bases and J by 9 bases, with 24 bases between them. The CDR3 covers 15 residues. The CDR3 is CASSERAPEEGEQFF. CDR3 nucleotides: TGTGCCAGTTCCGAACGGGCCCCGGAAGAGGGTGAGCAGTTCTTC.

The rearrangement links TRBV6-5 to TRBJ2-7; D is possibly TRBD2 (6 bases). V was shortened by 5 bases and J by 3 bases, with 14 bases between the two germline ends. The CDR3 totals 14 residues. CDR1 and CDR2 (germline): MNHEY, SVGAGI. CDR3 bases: TGTGCCAGCAGTCCAGGGACTTGGGACTACGAGCAGTACTTC. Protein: CASSPGTWDYEQYF.

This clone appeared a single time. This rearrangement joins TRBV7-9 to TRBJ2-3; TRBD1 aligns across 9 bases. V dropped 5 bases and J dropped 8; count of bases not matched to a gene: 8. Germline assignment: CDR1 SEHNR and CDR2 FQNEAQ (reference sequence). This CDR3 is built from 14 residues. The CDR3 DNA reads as TGTGCCAGCAGCACAGGGGGCGAGTTGGGTACGCAGTATTTT. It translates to CASSTGGELGTQYF.

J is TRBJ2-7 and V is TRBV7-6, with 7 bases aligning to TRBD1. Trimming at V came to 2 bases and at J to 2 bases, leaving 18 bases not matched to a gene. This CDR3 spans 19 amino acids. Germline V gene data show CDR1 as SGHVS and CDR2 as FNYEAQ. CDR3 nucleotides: TGTGCCAGCAGCTTATTATCGGGTTCGACAGGGTGGTCGACCTACGAGCAGTACTTC. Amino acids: CASSLLSGSTGWSTYEQYF. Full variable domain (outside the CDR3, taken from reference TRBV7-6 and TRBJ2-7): GAGVSQSPRYKVTKRGQDVALRCDPISGHVSLYWYRQALGQGPEFLTYFNYEAQQDKSGLPNDRFSAERPEGSISTLTIQRTEQRDSAMYRCASSLLSGSTGWSTYEQYFGPGTRLTVT.

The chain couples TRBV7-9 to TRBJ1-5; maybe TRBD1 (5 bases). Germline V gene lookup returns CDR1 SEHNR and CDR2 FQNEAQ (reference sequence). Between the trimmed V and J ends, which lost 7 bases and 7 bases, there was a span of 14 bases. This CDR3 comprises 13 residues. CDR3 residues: CASTNQEGQPQHF. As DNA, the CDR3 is TGTGCCAGCACCAACCAGGAGGGGCAGCCCCAGCATTTT. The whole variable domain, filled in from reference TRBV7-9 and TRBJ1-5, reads DTGVSQNPRHKITKRGQNVTFRCDPISEHNRLYWYRQTLGQGPEFLTYFQNEAQLEKSRLLSDRFSAERPKGSFSTLEIQRTEQGDSAMYLCASTNQEGQPQHFGDGTRLSIL.